This T cell receptor (beta chain) came from a study of blood T cell repertoires in COVID-19. Study-wide context: There were acute and convalescent COVID-19 samples, and they came from the United States, Italy and Spain.

This clone has a handful of counts. The CDR3 spans 19 residues. In the study's own analysis: Amplification of reference gene primers was used by the study to estimate nucleated cell counts. Assay: immunoSEQ multiplex PCR; the TCRdb copy retains only in-frame clones and omits some. That table supplies the V and J calls and clone size; D and trimming were determined from the DNA. Here the sample spans 100,000 to 110,000 clones, approximately 87% being singletons. The chain couples TRBV1 to TRBJ2-3; TRBD1 is the table's D call, not checked against the DNA. TRBV1 is tagged as a pseudogene. The source is a human donor in a cohort sampled during active COVID-19. The sequencing input was peripheral blood. The DNA for the CDR3 is TGCACCAGCAGCCAAAAGTCCCAGACAGGAGTAGTTAGCACAGATACGCAGTATTTT. Its protein product is CTSSQKSQTGVVSTDTQYF.